The 29 T cell receptor beta chains reported below all come from one sample, sequenced in a study of blood T cell repertoires in COVID-19. TCRdb's table, derived via immunoSEQ multiplex PCR, lists solely in-frame clones and lacks some. The data show 250,000 to 350,000 clones, around 81% seen once. Sample: peripheral blood. Receptors originate from a person aged 65 to 85 with COVID-19, enrolled during active disease.

V is TRBV6-5 and J is TRBJ2-7, with D possibly TRBD2 on 5 matching bases. The CDR3 runs to 15 residues. CDR1 and CDR2 from the germline V gene are MNHEY and SVGAGI. Trimming pared 7 bases from V and 0 bases from J, leaving 16 bases between. CDR3: CASTPGKRTSYEQYF. For the CDR3, the DNA is TGTGCCAGCACACCGGGGAAGCGGACCTCCTACGAGCAGTACTTC.

V and J are TRBV9 and TRBJ1-6; a possible D gene is TRBD1 (5 bases). Germline V CDR1 and CDR2: SGDLS, YYNGEE. This CDR3 is 15 amino acids long. The germline V and J ends were trimmed by 0 bases and 9 bases, with 13 bases remaining between them. This chain's CDR3 is CASSVGSGLVSPLHF. The CDR3 DNA reads as TGTGCCAGCAGCGTAGGGTCAGGGTTAGTTTCACCCCTCCACTTT.

The chain couples TRBV3-1 (or the pseudogene TRBV3-2) to TRBJ1-2, with 8 bases aligning to TRBD1. The CDR3 is 15 residues long. Germline CDR1 is LGHDT and CDR2 is YNNKEL (reference sequence). Trimming took 0 bases from V and 3 from J; bases not matched to a gene: 3. The CDR3 DNA reads as TGTGCCAGCAGCCAAGAGGCGACAGGGGACTATGGCTACACCTTC. Its translation: CASSQEATGDYGYTF.

The chain links TRBV10-3 to TRBJ1-1; a weak D match, TRBD1 (5 bases). This CDR3 region has 12 residues. Germline V gives CDR1 ENHRY, CDR2 SYGVKD. Trimming shortened V by 2 bases and J by 7 bases, and 8 bases separated the two germline ends. For the CDR3, the DNA is TGTGCCATCAGTGAGGGACACGGTGAAGCTTTCTTT. Protein sequence: CAISEGHGEAFF.

CDR3 bases: TGTGCCAGTAGTTATTCAGGGAACTATGGCTACACCTTC. Translated: CASSYSGNYGYTF. The J gene is TRBJ1-2, the V gene TRBV19; a possible D gene is TRBD1 (5 bases). CDR3 length equals 13 residues. CDR1 is LNHDA and CDR2 is SQIVND in the germline V gene (reference sequence). The V end lost 5 bases, the J end lost 2 bases, and 9 bases lay between the germline ends.

This rearrangement joins TRBV7-8 to TRBJ2-2; 10 bases fit TRBD2. CDR3 length equals 18 residues. CDR1 and CDR2 from the germline V gene are SGHVS and FQNEAQ. The V and J ends lost 5 bases and 4 bases, in that order; junction bases with no gene match: 13. The CDR3 loop reads CASSAYPSGGQFTGELFF. CDR3 nucleotide sequence: TGTGCCAGCAGCGCCTACCCTAGCGGGGGCCAATTCACCGGGGAGCTGTTTTTT.

The genes are TRBV2 and TRBJ2-5; possibly TRBD1 for D (8 bases). V dropped 10 bases and J dropped 1 base, with 22 bases sitting between them. Germline CDR1 reads SNHLY; CDR2 reads FYNNEI. This CDR3 spans 16 amino acids. The CDR3 nucleotides are TGTGCCACCACAGGGGGGAGGGTGGCCCCCCAAGAGACCCAGTACTTC. This translates into CATTGGRVAPQETQYF.

V gene TRBV10-1 combines with J gene TRBJ2-2, with 8 bases that match TRBD1. V lost 10 bases to trimming and J lost 5 bases; unmatched junction nucleotides: 18. The CDR3 sequence is 17 residues long. Germline-derived CDR1 and CDR2 are WNHNN and SYGVQD (reference sequence). CDR3: CATRNQDRDRRTGELFF. CDR3 DNA sequence: TGCGCCACCCGAAACCAAGACCGGGACAGGAGAACCGGGGAGCTGTTTTTT.

J is TRBJ1-4 and V is TRBV15; tentative D call: TRBD1 (6 bases). From germline, CDR1 is LNHNV and CDR2 YYDKDF (reference sequence). V was cut by 6 bases and J by 2 bases, with 10 bases left in between. This CDR3 is built from 14 residues. The CDR3 here is CATSQGLTNEKLFF. The CDR3 DNA follows: TGTGCCACCAGTCAGGGGCTCACTAATGAAAAACTGTTTTTT.

V and J are TRBV7-8 and TRBJ2-3; 12 bases match TRBD1. The trim removed 1 base at V and 8 bases at J, leaving 10 bases unmatched. Germline V gene sequence: CDR1 SGHVS, CDR2 FQNEAQ. The CDR3 spans 17 residues. The CDR3 is CASSLGGGTGGRGTQYF. Here the CDR3 DNA reads TGTGCCAGCAGCTTAGGCGGAGGGACAGGGGGCCGGGGTACGCAGTATTTT. Full variable domain (missing parts from reference TRBV7-8 and TRBJ2-3): GAGVSQSPRYKVAKRGQDVALRCDPISGHVSLFWYQQALGQGPEFLTYFQNEAQLDKSGLPSDRFFAERPEGSVSTLKIQRTQQEDSAVYLCASSLGGGTGGRGTQYFGPGTRLTVL.

This clone has only one observation. The chain employs TRBV7-9 and TRBJ2-1, with a weak D call TRBD2 (5 bases). The V gene's germline CDR1 is SEHNR and CDR2 FQNEAQ (reference sequence). The V end lost 2 bases, the J end lost 8 bases, and 10 bases lay between the germline ends. The CDR3 runs to 13 residues. CDR3 amino acids: CASSLKSEDEQFF. CDR3 bases: TGTGCCAGCAGCTTAAAGTCGGAGGATGAGCAGTTCTTC.

This chain joins TRBV11-3 and TRBJ2-7; 7 positions agree with TRBD1. The length of the CDR3 is 16 residues. With V trimmed by 5 bases and J by 3 bases, 13 bases remained unmatched. Germline CDR1 reads SGHNT; CDR2 reads YENEEA. The CDR3 protein is CASSQGLGQDVYEQYF. The CDR3 nucleotides are TGTGCCAGCAGCCAGGGTCTCGGACAGGACGTCTACGAGCAGTACTTC. The full variable domain, its missing parts supplied by reference TRBV11-3 and TRBJ2-7, is EAGVVQSPRYKIIEKKQPVAFWCNPISGHNTLYWYLQNLGQGPELLIRYENEEAVDDSQLPKDRFSAERLKGVDSTLKIQPAELGDSAVYLCASSQGLGQDVYEQYFGPGTRLTVT.

The rearrangement joins TRBV6-6 to TRBJ1-1; D call uncertain. This CDR3 is 13 amino acids long. Deletions cut 6 bases from V and 3 bases from J, with 11 bases between. Looked up from germline, CDR1 is MNHNY and CDR2 is SVGAGI (reference sequence). CDR3 loop: CASSGPLDTEAFF. For the CDR3, the DNA is TGTGCCAGCAGCGGTCCCCTAGACACTGAAGCTTTCTTT.

The chain links TRBV11-2 to TRBJ2-1; 8 bases are a match to TRBD2. V was pared by 0 bases and J by 13 bases, with 14 bases of the junction left unmatched. CDR1 SGHAT and CDR2 FQNNGV come from the germline V gene. The CDR3 loop spans 16 amino acids. The CDR3 bases are TGTGCCAGCAGCTTAGATACGGGACTAGTTTTTTCCCCTCAGTTCTTC. Protein product: CASSLDTGLVFSPQFF.

The chain is built from TRBV4-2 and TRBJ1-2; the D gene is possibly TRBD1 (6 bases). The CDR3 sequence is 18 residues long. Germline V gene data show CDR1 as LGHNA and CDR2 as YNFKEQ. V shed 0 bases and J shed 1 base, with 18 bases lying between them. The CDR3 nucleotides are TGTGCCAGCAGCCAAGATAGGGGCCAGGGGTATCGTAACTATGGCTACACCTTC. This codes for CASSQDRGQGYRNYGYTF.

J is TRBJ2-3 and V is TRBV18, with TRBD2 as a possible D gene (6 bases). This CDR3 spans 17 amino acids. Germline CDR1 KGHSH, CDR2 LQKENI. V lost 2 bases and J lost 0, with 15 bases in between. The chain's CDR3 is CASSPVVVAGSTDTQYF. The CDR3 DNA reads TGTGCCAGCTCACCAGTTGTGGTCGCGGGGAGCACAGATACGCAGTATTTT.

The genes are TRBV3-1 (or the pseudogene TRBV3-2) and TRBJ2-5, with TRBD1 identical over 10 bases. Germline values: CDR1 LGHDT, CDR2 YNNKEL (reference sequence). The CDR3 covers 17 residues. With 0 bases clipped from V and 5 bases from J, the junction kept 9 bases outside the gene matches. CDR3 amino acids: CASSQEPRDRGHETQYF. CDR3 DNA sequence: TGTGCCAGCAGCCAAGAACCCCGGGACAGGGGTCATGAGACCCAGTACTTC.

This chain connects TRBV3-1 (or the pseudogene TRBV3-2) to TRBJ1-2; D is undetermined. V gave up 1 base and J gave up 2 bases, with 5 bases separating them. CDR1 and CDR2 (germline): LGHDT, YNNKEL (reference sequence). The CDR3 is 13 amino acids. The CDR3, as DNA: TGTGCCAGCAGCCAAGTGGGCAACTATGGCTACACCTTC. Translated, it gives CASSQVGNYGYTF.

V and J are TRBV7-9 and TRBJ1-1; D is ambiguous. This CDR3 contains 14 residues. Germline V CDR1 and CDR2: SEHNR, FQNEAQ (reference sequence). V gave up 10 bases and J gave up 1 base, with 16 bases separating them. CDR3 DNA: TGTGCCACTTCCGAGGGATTGCAGAACACTGAAGCTTTCTTT. Residues: CATSEGLQNTEAFF.

The chain joins TRBV5-5 to TRBJ2-1; 7 bases align to TRBD1. CDR1 SGHKS and CDR2 YYEKEE come from the germline V gene (reference sequence). The CDR3 runs to 15 residues. V was pared by 4 bases and J by 2 bases, with 6 bases of the junction left unmatched. DNA of the CDR3: TGTGCCAGCAGCACCACAGGGGCAGCCTACAATGAGCAGTTCTTC. Its protein is CASSTTGAAYNEQFF.

The chain couples TRBV10-3 to TRBJ2-1, with 8 bases matching TRBD1. Germline CDR1 is ENHRY and CDR2 is SYGVKD. The CDR3 extends over 15 amino acids. The J segment lost 7 bases and the V segment lost 2 bases, leaving 7 bases of the junction unmatched. Here the CDR3 DNA reads TGTGCCATCAGTGAGGGCAGGGGGCAGGATAATGAGCAGTTCTTC. Protein product: CAISEGRGQDNEQFF.

The rearrangement links TRBV5-4 to TRBJ1-6; 8 bases are shared with TRBD1. The V gene's germline CDR1 is SGHNT and CDR2 YYREEE (reference sequence). The CDR3 spans 15 residues. V was pared by 0 bases and J by 10 bases, with 6 bases of the junction left unmatched. The CDR3 coding sequence is TGTGCCAGCAGCTTGGATACAGGGGGAAGATCACCCCTCCACTTT. Translating gives CASSLDTGGRSPLHF. Complete variable domain (other parts from reference TRBV5-4 and TRBJ1-6): ETGVTQSPTHLIKTRGQQVTLRCSSQSGHNTVSWYQQALGQGPQFIFQYYREEENGRGNFPPRFSGLQFPNYSSELNVNALELDDSALYLCASSLDTGGRSPLHFGNGTRLTVT.

J is TRBJ2-7 and V is TRBV29-1; D is possibly TRBD2 (5 bases). Trimming removed 4 bases at V and 7 bases at J, with 11 bases between. CDR3 length: 11 residues. Germline-derived CDR1 and CDR2 are SQVTM and ANQGSEA. The CDR3 sequence: CSVVSTGEQYF. The CDR3 nucleotides read TGCAGCGTTGTCAGCACGGGAGAGCAGTACTTC.

The chain links TRBV6-5 to TRBJ1-2; 7 bases line up with TRBD1. J lost 7 bases, V lost 6 bases, and 8 bases had no gene match. This CDR3 spans 13 amino acids. From germline, CDR1 is MNHEY and CDR2 SVGAGI. In DNA, the CDR3 is TGTGCCAGCAGCCAGACAGGGTTCGGTGGCTACACCTTC. As protein: CASSQTGFGGYTF.

This chain links TRBV27 with TRBJ1-2; 8 nucleotides match TRBD1. The CDR3 is made up of 14 amino acids. V lost 6 bases and J lost 4; bases outside the gene matches: 7. Germline V lookup: CDR1 MNHEY, CDR2 SMNVEV (reference sequence). The CDR3 here is CASRKQGEGYGYTF. For the CDR3, the DNA is TGTGCCAGCAGAAAACAGGGGGAGGGCTATGGCTACACCTTC.

A few counts support this clone. The chain couples TRBV28 to TRBJ1-5; 7 bases map to TRBD1. CDR3 size: 14 residues. CDR1 MDHEN and CDR2 SYDVKM come from the germline V gene. Unmatched junction bases numbered 7, after V lost 6 bases and J lost 5 bases. The CDR3 here is CASRTGNWDQPQHF. The CDR3 DNA is TGTGCCAGCAGGACAGGGAATTGGGATCAGCCCCAGCATTTT.

V is TRBV4-1 and J is TRBJ2-1; D gene uncertain. CDR1 is MGHRA, CDR2 YSYEKL, per germline. This CDR3 is 16 amino acids long. The ends were cut back, 0 bases at V and 0 bases at J, with 9 bases in the middle. CDR3: CASSQDQWSSYNEQFF. CDR3 bases: TGCGCCAGCAGCCAAGATCAGTGGAGCTCCTACAATGAGCAGTTCTTC.

The J gene is TRBJ2-7, the V gene TRBV7-2; 7 bases match TRBD2. This CDR3 has 15 amino acids. The germline V gene has CDR1 SGHTA and CDR2 FQGNSA. The J segment lost 4 bases and the V segment lost 3 bases, leaving 9 bases of the junction unmatched. The CDR3 sequence: CASSFREVPVYEQYF. The CDR3 region has the DNA TGTGCCAGCAGCTTTCGGGAGGTCCCGGTTTACGAGCAGTACTTC.

J is TRBJ2-5 and V is TRBV5-1; 9 positions match TRBD2. With 1 base clipped from V and 2 bases from J, the junction kept 0 bases outside the gene matches. The CDR3 loop spans 14 amino acids. Germline lookup yields CDR1 SGHRS and CDR2 YFSETQ. CDR3 bases: TGCGCCAGCAGCTTGCTAGCGGGGCAAGAGACCCAGTACTTC. It codes for CASSLLAGQETQYF.